Below are 10 T cell receptor beta chains sequenced from a single sample in a study of cytomegalovirus exposure and HLA in healthy donors. Some clones are missing from TCRdb's copy, which holds only in-frame ones; the method was immunoSEQ multiplex PCR. The sample includes roughly 200,000 clones, around 80% of them seen just once. Material: PBMCs. The receptor set was obtained from a woman in her twenties or thirties in good health and CMV-seronegative.

This rearrangement joins TRBV11-3 to TRBJ1-5, with 7 bases lining up with TRBD1. The CDR3 has 18 amino acids. V lost 4 bases, J lost 2 bases, and 14 bases stayed unmatched. The germline gives CDR1 SGHNT, CDR2 YENEEA. The CDR3 is CASSSGQEPGWGNQPQHF. CDR3 DNA: TGTGCCAGCAGCTCCGGACAGGAACCTGGGTGGGGCAATCAGCCCCAGCATTTT.

The CDR3 bases are TGTGCCAGCAGCCAACAGGGGGGAGTTGGCTACACCTTC. Its translation is CASSQQGGVGYTF. The rearrangement joins TRBV7-3 to TRBJ1-2; 8 positions agree with TRBD1. Germline V gene sequence: CDR1 SGHTA, CDR2 FQGTGA. V dropped 5 bases and J dropped 7; count of bases not matched to a gene: 6. The CDR3 is made up of 13 amino acids.

The gene calls are TRBV28 and TRBJ1-4; D is perhaps TRBD1 (5 bases). CDR3 length equals 16 residues. Looked up from germline, CDR1 is MDHEN and CDR2 is SYDVKM. Trimming left V 6 bases short and J 4 bases short, with 18 bases between. Here the CDR3 DNA reads TGTGCCAGCAGGCCAACCGTGACAGAGATTAATGAAAAACTGTTTTTT. Translation gives CASRPTVTEINEKLFF.

The genes are TRBV10-3 and TRBJ2-7; tentative D call: TRBD1 (6 bases). CDR1 and CDR2 from the germline V gene are ENHRY and SYGVKD. Trimming shortened V by 10 bases and J by 5 bases, and 21 bases separated the two germline ends. CDR3 size: 14 residues. CDR3 in DNA: TGTGCCACCAAGGTCCGGGACACCGGACACGAGCAGTACTTC. Residues: CATKVRDTGHEQYF.

This clone was observed a few times. V usage is TRBV6-5 and J usage is TRBJ1-2, with TRBD1 matching 7 bases. The CDR3 is made up of 14 amino acids. The J segment lost 0 bases and the V segment lost 6 bases, leaving 4 bases of the junction unmatched. Per germline, CDR1 MNHEY and CDR2 SVGAGI. CDR3 residues: CASSDRVANYGYTF. The CDR3 coding sequence is TGTGCCAGCAGCGACAGGGTAGCTAACTATGGCTACACCTTC.

This chain links TRBV15 with TRBJ2-7; the match to TRBD2 covers 10 bases. The CDR3 has 15 amino acids. V lost 8 bases, J lost 4 bases, and 11 bases stayed unmatched. CDR1 LNHNV and CDR2 YYDKDF come from the germline V gene (reference sequence). The CDR3 loop reads CATAGASGRRYEQYF. CDR3 sequence (DNA): TGTGCCACCGCCGGGGCTAGCGGGAGACGGTACGAGCAGTACTTC.

The chain combines TRBV29-1 with TRBJ1-2; perhaps TRBD1 as D (5 bases). The V end was cut by 6 bases, the J end by 4 bases, with 12 bases between. This CDR3 contains 12 residues. Germline CDR1 SQVTM, CDR2 ANQGSEA. The CDR3 nucleotides are TGCAGCGTGGCAGGGTATGTCTATGGCTACACCTTC. This encodes CSVAGYVYGYTF.

This clone occurred once. The V gene is TRBV28, the J gene TRBJ1-1; 7 positions match TRBD1. V lost 6 bases to trimming and J lost 3 bases; unmatched junction nucleotides: 4. This CDR3 is built from 13 residues. Germline CDR1 reads MDHEN; CDR2 reads SYDVKM. The CDR3 sequence: CASRGQGDTEAFF. The CDR3 DNA sequence: TGTGCCAGCAGAGGGCAGGGGGACACTGAAGCTTTCTTT.

This clone appeared a few times. The V and J genes are TRBV7-9 and TRBJ2-1, with a tentative D call TRBD2 (5 bases). The CDR3 sequence is 13 residues long. Trimming shortened V by 1 base and J by 8 bases, and 9 bases separated the two germline ends. Germline-derived CDR1 and CDR2 are SEHNR and FQNEAQ (reference sequence). The CDR3 is CASSLGSGDEQFF. The CDR3 nucleotides are TGTGCCAGCAGCTTAGGAAGCGGCGATGAGCAGTTCTTC. Full variable domain (rest looked up from reference TRBV7-9 and TRBJ2-1): DTGVSQNPRHKITKRGQNVTFRCDPISEHNRLYWYRQTLGQGPEFLTYFQNEAQLEKSRLLSDRFSAERPKGSFSTLEIQRTEQGDSAMYLCASSLGSGDEQFFGPGTRLTVL.

This chain links TRBV5-1 with TRBJ2-7; weak D call: TRBD1 (5 bases). This CDR3 has 13 residues. Trimming shortened V by 0 bases and J by 5 bases, and 9 bases separated the two germline ends. Germline assignment: CDR1 SGHRS and CDR2 YFSETQ. In DNA form, the CDR3 reads TGCGCCAGCAGCTTGGTAGGGGTTGACGAGCAGTACTTC. Its translation is CASSLVGVDEQYF. The entire variable domain, with the rest obtained from reference TRBV5-1 and TRBJ2-7, is as follows: KAGVTQTPRYLIKTRGQQVTLSCSPISGHRSVSWYQQTPGQGLQFLFEYFSETQRNKGNFPGRFSGRQFSNSRSEMNVSTLELGDSALYLCASSLVGVDEQYFGPGTRLTVT.